This entry describes one T cell receptor beta chain. Given a much more abundant clone one base away, this may be a read error. This sample stems from a study of T cells in Graves' hyperthyroidism and ophthalmopathy. The length of the CDR3 is 13 residues. Germline lookup yields CDR1 SEHNR and CDR2 FQNEAQ (reference sequence). Amplification targeted TCR beta CDR3 regions from RNA transcripts. The HTBI primer set drove a first-round RT-PCR of the TCR CDR3. TCRdb itself ran the multiplex PCR reads through MiXCR, one entry per CDR3 protein. Here the sample spans fewer than 550,000 distinct CDR3 sequences, approximately 14% being singletons.

The rearrangement joins TRBV7-9 to TRBJ1-4; no firm D call. Specimen: blood. This TCR was recovered from a young woman with Graves' hyperthyroidism. The chain's CDR3 is CASSFEVMGKLLF. Here the CDR3 DNA reads TGTGCCAGCAGCTTCGAGGTTATGGGAAAACTGCTTTTT.